This record covers a single T cell receptor (beta chain). TCRdb's table, derived via immunoSEQ multiplex PCR, lists solely in-frame clones and lacks some. In the table there are 350,000 to 450,000 clones, about nine tenths of which are singletons. Treatment reported: 19 received Ad26.COV2.S at low or high dose, single or two shots; roughly five received placebo; per-sample allocation not given. Samples were taken on day 63 after the first vaccine or placebo injection. The sample belongs to a study of Ad26.COV2.S vaccination and SARS-CoV-2 variants. The sequence was collected from a person aged 18-60 years who received the Ad26.COV2.S COVID-19 vaccine or a placebo. Specimen: peripheral blood, collected in a trial of Ad26.COV2.S vaccine versus placebo.

The CDR3 DNA follows: TGTGCCAGCAGCGCTCCGGGACAGGGGGCGCGTCGGTACTATGGCTACACCTTC. Amino acids: CASSAPGQGARRYYGYTF. The chain recombines TRBV13 with TRBJ1-2; the match to TRBD1 covers 12 bases. Germline-derived CDR1 and CDR2 are PRHDT and FYEKMQ (reference sequence). V shed 5 bases, J shed 3 bases, and the junction held 13 bases outside the gene matches. This CDR3 has 18 residues.